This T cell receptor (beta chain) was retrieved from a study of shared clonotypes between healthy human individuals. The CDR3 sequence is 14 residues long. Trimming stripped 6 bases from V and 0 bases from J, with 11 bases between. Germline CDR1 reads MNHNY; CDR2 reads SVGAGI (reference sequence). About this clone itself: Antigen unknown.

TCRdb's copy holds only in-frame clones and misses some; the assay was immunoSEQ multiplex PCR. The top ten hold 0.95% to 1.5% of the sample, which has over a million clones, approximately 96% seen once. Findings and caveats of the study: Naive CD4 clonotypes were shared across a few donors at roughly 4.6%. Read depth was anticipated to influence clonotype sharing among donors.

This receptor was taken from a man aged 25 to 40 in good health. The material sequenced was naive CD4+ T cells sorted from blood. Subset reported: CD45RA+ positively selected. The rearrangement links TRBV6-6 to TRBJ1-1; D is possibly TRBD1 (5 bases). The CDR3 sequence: CASRPTALNTEAFF. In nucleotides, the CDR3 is TGTGCCAGCAGACCGACAGCCTTGAACACTGAAGCTTTCTTT.